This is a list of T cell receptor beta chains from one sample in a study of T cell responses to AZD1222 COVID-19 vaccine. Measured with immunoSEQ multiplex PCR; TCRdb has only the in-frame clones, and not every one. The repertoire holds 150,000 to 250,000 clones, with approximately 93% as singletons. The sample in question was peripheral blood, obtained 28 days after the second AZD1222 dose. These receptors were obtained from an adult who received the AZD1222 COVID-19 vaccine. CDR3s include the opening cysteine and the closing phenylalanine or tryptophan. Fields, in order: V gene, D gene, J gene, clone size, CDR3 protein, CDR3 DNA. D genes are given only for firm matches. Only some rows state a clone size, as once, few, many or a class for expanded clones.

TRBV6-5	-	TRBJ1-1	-	CASSYGVGEAFF	TGTGCCAGCAGTTATGGAGTGGGGGAAGCTTTCTTT
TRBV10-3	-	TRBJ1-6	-	CAISESGGNSPLHF	TGTGCCATCAGTGAGAGCGGGGGAAATTCACCCCTCCACTTT
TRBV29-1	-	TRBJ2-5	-	CSVEGELFMETQYF	TGCAGCGTTGAAGGCGAGTTATTCATGGAGACCCAGTACTTC
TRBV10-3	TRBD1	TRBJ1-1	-	CAISSQGANTEAFF	TGTGCCATCAGTTCACAGGGGGCGAACACTGAAGCTTTCTTT
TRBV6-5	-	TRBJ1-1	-	CASSSLSTEAFF	TGTGCCAGCAGTTCCCTGTCCACTGAAGCTTTCTTT
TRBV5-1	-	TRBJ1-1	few	CASSPFLRGMNTEAFF	TGCGCCAGCAGCCCATTCCTCAGAGGTATGAACACTGAAGCTTTCTTT
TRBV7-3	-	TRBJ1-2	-	CASSLNPDYGYTF	TGTGCCAGCAGCTTAAATCCTGACTATGGCTACACCTTC
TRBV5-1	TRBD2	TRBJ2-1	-	CASSFPTSGGNYNEQFF	TGCGCCAGCAGCTTCCCGACTAGCGGGGGGAATTACAATGAGCAGTTCTTC
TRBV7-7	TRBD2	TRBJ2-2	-	CASSSLAGIRDTGELFF	TGTGCCAGCAGCTCCCTAGCGGGGATCCGGGACACCGGGGAGCTGTTTTTT
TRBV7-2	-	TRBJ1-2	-	CASSPPRLPTNYGYTF	TGTGCCAGCAGCCCCCCTCGGCTACCTACAAACTATGGCTACACCTTC
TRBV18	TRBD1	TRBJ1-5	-	CASSPGQSTTQPQHF	TGTGCCAGCTCACCGGGACAGTCAACGACTCAGCCCCAGCATTTT
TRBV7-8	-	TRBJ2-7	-	CASSVGQTYEQYF	TGTGCCAGCAGCGTGGGACAAACCTACGAGCAGTACTTC
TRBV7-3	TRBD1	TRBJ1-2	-	CASWDRGRGYTF	TGTGCCAGCTGGGACAGGGGTCGAGGCTACACCTTC
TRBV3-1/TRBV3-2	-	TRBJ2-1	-	CASSQGLSNEQFF	TGTGCCAGCAGCCAAGGCCTTTCCAATGAGCAGTTCTTC
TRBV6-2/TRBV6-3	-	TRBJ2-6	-	CASSDPGRPGANVLTF	TGTGCCAGCAGTGACCCCGGACGGCCCGGGGCCAACGTCCTGACTTTC
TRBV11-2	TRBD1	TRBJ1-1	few	CAGQGVRNTEAFF	TGTGCCGGCCAGGGGGTAAGAAACACTGAAGCTTTCTTT
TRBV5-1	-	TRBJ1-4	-	CASSLSPSPGDEKLFF	TGCGCCAGCAGCTTGAGTCCCAGCCCAGGGGATGAAAAACTGTTTTTT
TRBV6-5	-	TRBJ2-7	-	CASDTSSYEQYF	TGTGCCAGCGACACCAGCTCCTACGAGCAGTACTTC
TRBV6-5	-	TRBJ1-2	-	CATSDYGTGNYGYTF	TGTGCCACTTCGGACTACGGGACTGGGAACTATGGCTACACCTTC
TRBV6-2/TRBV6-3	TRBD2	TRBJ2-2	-	CASSPAGTSGGYTGELFF	TGTGCCAGCAGTCCAGCCGGGACTAGCGGGGGATACACCGGGGAGCTGTTTTTT
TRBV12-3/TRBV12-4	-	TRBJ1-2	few	CASSQTPNGYTF	TGTGCCAGCAGTCAGACACCTAATGGCTACACCTTC
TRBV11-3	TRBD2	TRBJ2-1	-	CASSFTSGVFNEQFF	TGTGCCAGCAGCTTCACTAGCGGGGTTTTCAATGAGCAGTTCTTC
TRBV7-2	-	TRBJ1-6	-	CASRETQARNSPLHF	TGTGCCAGCAGGGAAACGCAGGCTCGAAATTCACCCCTCCACTTT
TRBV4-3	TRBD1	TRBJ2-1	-	CASSRPLGQGGGEQFF	TGCGCCAGCAGCCGCCCCTTAGGACAGGGGGGGGGTGAGCAGTTCTTC
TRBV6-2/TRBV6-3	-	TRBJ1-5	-	CASSFPLVFPQHF	TGTGCCAGCAGTTTCCCGTTAGTTTTCCCCCAGCATTTT
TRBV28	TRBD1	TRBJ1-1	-	CASSSLFDRAYQTFF	TGTGCCAGCAGTTCCCTCTTCGACAGGGCTTATCAGACTTTCTTT